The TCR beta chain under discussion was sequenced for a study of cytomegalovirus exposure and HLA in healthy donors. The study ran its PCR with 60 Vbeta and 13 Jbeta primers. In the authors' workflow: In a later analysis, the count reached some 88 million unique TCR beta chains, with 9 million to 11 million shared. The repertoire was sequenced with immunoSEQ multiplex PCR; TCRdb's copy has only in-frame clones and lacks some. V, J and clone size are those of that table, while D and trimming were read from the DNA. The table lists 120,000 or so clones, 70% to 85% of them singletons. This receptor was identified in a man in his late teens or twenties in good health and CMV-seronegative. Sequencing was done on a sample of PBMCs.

The CDR3 DNA sequence: TGTGCCAGCAGTGAAGTGGGACAGGTCTATGGCTACACCTTC. This sequence encodes CASSEVGQVYGYTF. The genes are TRBV6-1 and TRBJ1-2; TRBD1 matches at 8 bases. The V and J ends lost 1 base and 4 bases, in that order; junction bases with no gene match: 2. This CDR3 region has 14 residues. The germline gives CDR1 MNHNS, CDR2 SASEGT.